This TCR beta chain stems from a study of identical twins. Notes on the study in general: Monozygotic twins shared more out-of-frame TCR alpha than recombination models predicted. Invariant MAIT and iNKT cells may have partly biased zero-insertion analyses.

TCRdb reprocessed the 5' RACE reads with MiXCR, giving one entry per CDR3 protein. The repertoire includes some 760,000 distinct CDR3 sequences, about 18% of them detected once, and less than 15% sits in the top ten. This clonotype was seen only a few times. Its antigen is still unknown. The V gene's germline CDR1 is WSHSY and CDR2 SAAADI. Trimming cost V 5 bases and J 6 bases, with 11 bases left between them. CDR3 length: 13 amino acids. This sample was shared with a second study, whose subject was T cells expressing NK-cell markers.

The V gene is TRBV10-2, the J gene TRBJ2-1; a possible D gene is TRBD2 (6 bases). The clonotype comes from a woman between 18 and 29 years old in good health. Sequencing input: PBMCs. Written as DNA, the CDR3 is TGCGCCAGCAGTCTTCCGGGGGTCAATGAGCAGTTCTTC. Translation: CASSLPGVNEQFF.